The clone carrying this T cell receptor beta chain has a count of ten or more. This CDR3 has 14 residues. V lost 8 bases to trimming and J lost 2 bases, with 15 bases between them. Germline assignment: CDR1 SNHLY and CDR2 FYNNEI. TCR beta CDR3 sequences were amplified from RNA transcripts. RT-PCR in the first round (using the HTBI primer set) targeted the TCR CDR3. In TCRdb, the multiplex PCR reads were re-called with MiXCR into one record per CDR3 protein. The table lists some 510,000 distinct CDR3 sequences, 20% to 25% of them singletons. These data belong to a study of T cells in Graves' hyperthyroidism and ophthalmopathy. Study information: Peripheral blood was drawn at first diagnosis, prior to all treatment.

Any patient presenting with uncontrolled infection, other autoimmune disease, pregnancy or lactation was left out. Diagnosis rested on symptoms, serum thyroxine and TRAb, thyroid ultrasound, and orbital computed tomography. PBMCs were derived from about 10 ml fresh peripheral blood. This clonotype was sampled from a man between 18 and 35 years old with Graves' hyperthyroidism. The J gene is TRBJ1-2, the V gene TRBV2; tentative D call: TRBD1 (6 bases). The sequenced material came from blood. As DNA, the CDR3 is TGTGCCAGCCGGGGGCAGGGCCTGAACTATGGCTACACCTTC. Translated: CASRGQGLNYGYTF.